This entry is about one TCR beta chain. Antigen: not known. The sample comes from a study of T cell responses to AZD1222 COVID-19 vaccine. Across the study: Pooling covered second doses at about 4 or about 12 weeks.

Study-wide findings and caveats: Nearly half of spike-specific TCRs reportedly target variant regions that are unmutated in the B.1.351 and B.1.1.7 variants. No day 14 peak samples; only post-peak repertoires were characterized.

Clones were sequenced by immunoSEQ multiplex PCR, and TCRdb holds only the in-frame ones, with some missing. The sample holds roughly 55,000 clones, 70% to 90% seen once. With 3 bases removed from V and 0 bases from J, the gap between germline ends came to 12 bases. This CDR3 has 16 residues. Germline loops: CDR1 KGHSH, CDR2 LQKENI. This sample comprised peripheral blood, obtained on day 0 of AZD1222 vaccination. The receptor's source is an adult in good health. The chain is built from TRBV18 and TRBJ1-3; D is unclear. The CDR3 protein is CASSPSPVSSGNTIYF. The DNA of the CDR3 is TGTGCCAGCTCACCGAGTCCAGTAAGCTCTGGAAACACCATATATTTT.